These 25 T cell receptor beta chains originate from one sample sequenced in a study of cytomegalovirus exposure and HLA in healthy donors. This PCR relied on a set of 60 Vbeta primers and 13 Jbeta primers. Generated by immunoSEQ multiplex PCR, the TCRdb table keeps only in-frame clones and is missing some. This table has some 150,000 clones, approximately 79% appearing once. Specimen: PBMCs. Receptors originate from a woman aged 25 to 39 in good health and CMV-seronegative.

This clone was seen a few times. The chain combines TRBV7-9 with TRBJ1-1, with D unresolved. This CDR3 has 13 amino acids. The V and J ends lost 2 bases and 2 bases respectively, with 6 bases between them. The germline CDR1 and CDR2 sequences are SEHNR and FQNEAQ (reference sequence). The CDR3 here is CASSLSRNTEAFF. CDR3 in DNA: TGTGCCAGCAGCTTATCCAGAAACACTGAAGCTTTCTTT.

Concerning this clone itself: The sample contains more than one DNA sequence encoding this CDR3. The rearrangement joins TRBV4-3 to TRBJ2-7; 10 nucleotides line up with TRBD2. The CDR3 spans 14 residues. V gave up 2 bases and J gave up 4 bases; unmatched junction bases: 2. Germline-derived CDR1 and CDR2 are LGHNA and YSLEER. In DNA, the CDR3 is TGCGCCAGCAGCCAATCAGCGGGGGGGTACGAGCAGTACTTC. This translates into CASSQSAGGYEQYF.

This rearrangement joins TRBV5-1 to TRBJ1-4, with a weak D call TRBD1 (5 bases). V gave up 1 base and J gave up 5 bases, with 12 bases separating them. CDR1 is SGHRS, CDR2 YFSETQ, per germline. This CDR3 contains 15 residues. The CDR3 coding sequence is TGCGCCAGCAGCTTGAATGGGGCTAAAAATGAAAAACTGTTTTTT. Its translation: CASSLNGAKNEKLFF.

This clone was recorded only once. The chain has TRBV5-1 and TRBJ1-6, with a possible D match to TRBD1 (5 bases). With 0 bases removed from V and 7 bases from J, the gap between germline ends came to 14 bases. This CDR3 spans 16 amino acids. Germline V lookup: CDR1 SGHRS, CDR2 YFSETQ. The CDR3, as DNA: TGCGCCAGCAGCTTGGACCTTCTAGGGGCGAATTCACCCCTCCACTTT. The encoded protein is CASSLDLLGANSPLHF.

CDR3 sequence reads: CASSSGLGQPQHF. As DNA, the CDR3 is TGTGCCAGCAGTTCAGGGTTGGGTCAGCCCCAGCATTTT. The V call is TRBV2, the J call TRBJ1-5, with a possible D match to TRBD1 (5 bases). Germline CDR1 is SNHLY and CDR2 is FYNNEI. The CDR3 spans 13 residues. V was cut by 5 bases and J by 6 bases, with 11 bases left in between. Filled out from reference TRBV2 and TRBJ1-5, the complete variable domain reads EPEVTQTPSHQVTQMGQEVILRCVPISNHLYFYWYRQILGQKVEFLVSFYNNEISEKSEIFDDQFSVERPDGSNFTLKIRSTKLEDSAMYFCASSSGLGQPQHFGDGTRLSIL.

This clone has more than one count but fewer than ten. The V gene is TRBV7-7, the J gene TRBJ2-1; perhaps TRBD2 as D (5 bases). Germline CDR1 SSHAT, CDR2 FNYEAQ (reference sequence). The CDR3 runs to 13 residues. The V end was cut by 5 bases, the J end by 9 bases, with 14 bases between. The CDR3 DNA reads TGTGCCAGCAGCCGGCTCTCTAGCACTGAGCAGTTCTTC. It codes for CASSRLSSTEQFF.

This chain uses TRBV4-3 with TRBJ2-5; TRBD1 agrees at 9 bases. This CDR3 has 14 residues. Germline V lookup: CDR1 LGHNA, CDR2 YSLEER. J lost 3 bases, V lost 1 base, and 0 bases had no gene match. CDR3 nucleotide sequence: TGCGCCAGCAGCCAAGGGGACAGGGAAGAGACCCAGTACTTC. Amino acids: CASSQGDREETQYF.

The chain uses TRBV18 and TRBJ2-7; D call uncertain. This CDR3 has 13 residues. The V gene's germline CDR1 is KGHSH and CDR2 LQKENI. V lost 2 bases to trimming and J lost 2 bases, with 7 bases between them. The CDR3 reads CASSPGLTYEQYF. The CDR3 nucleotides are TGTGCCAGCTCACCAGGCCTTACCTACGAGCAGTACTTC.

The V and J genes are TRBV6-1 and TRBJ2-7; no reliable D call. This CDR3 region has 14 residues. V was trimmed by 4 bases and J by 0 bases, leaving 10 bases between them. Germline V CDR1 and CDR2: MNHNS, SASEGT. Here the CDR3 reads CASSVAVSSYEQYF. CDR3 DNA: TGTGCCAGCAGTGTCGCGGTCTCCTCCTACGAGCAGTACTTC.

This chain uses TRBV6-5 with TRBJ2-5; 10 bases line up with TRBD1. Trimming at V came to 2 bases and at J to 5 bases, leaving 5 bases not matched to a gene. The germline V gene has CDR1 MNHEY and CDR2 SVGAGI. The CDR3 runs 15 residues. This chain's CDR3 is CASSYPTGGGETQYF. CDR3 nucleotide sequence: TGTGCCAGCAGTTACCCGACAGGGGGCGGGGAGACCCAGTACTTC.

J is TRBJ2-3 and V is TRBV28, with 8 bases aligning to TRBD1. With 4 bases clipped from V and 2 bases from J, the junction kept 14 bases outside the gene matches. The length of the CDR3 is 18 residues. Germline CDR1 and CDR2: MDHEN and SYDVKM. Here the CDR3 reads CASSSRARQGINTDTQYF. Written as DNA, the CDR3 is TGTGCCAGCAGTTCCCGGGCACGACAGGGGATCAACACAGATACGCAGTATTTT.

The chain links TRBV5-1 to TRBJ2-1; 14 nucleotides line up with TRBD2. CDR1 is SGHRS, CDR2 YFSETQ, per germline. This CDR3 is 16 amino acids long. Trimming took 4 bases from V and 8 from J; bases not matched to a gene: 8. CDR3 in amino acids: CASSLRLAGGPHEQFF. CDR3 DNA: TGCGCCAGCAGCCTACGACTAGCGGGAGGGCCGCATGAGCAGTTCTTC.

The chain carries TRBV6-5 and TRBJ1-3; D is possibly TRBD1 (6 bases). Germline CDR1 MNHEY, CDR2 SVGAGI. This CDR3 has 15 residues. V shed 5 bases and J shed 3 bases, with 14 bases lying between them. CDR3 sequence: CASSTNRVGGNTIYF. The CDR3, as DNA: TGTGCCAGCAGTACTAACAGGGTCGGTGGAAACACCATATATTTT.

With regard to this clone: The junction departs from germline at one end; a sequencing error may be responsible. The chain uses TRBV7-9 and TRBJ2-3; the D gene is possibly TRBD2 (5 bases). Germline V gene data show CDR1 as SEHNR and CDR2 as FQNEAQ (reference sequence). The CDR3 runs to 12 residues. CDR3 region: CSSSRTTDTQYF. Written as DNA, the CDR3 is TGTTCCAGCAGCCGGACTACAGATACGCAGTATTTT. Combining the CDR3 with reference TRBV7-9 and TRBJ2-3 gives the whole variable domain DTGVSQNPRHKITKRGQNVTFRCDPISEHNRLYWYRQTLGQGPEFLTYFQNEAQLEKSRLLSDRFSAERPKGSFSTLEIQRTEQGDSAMYLCSSSRTTDTQYFGPGTRLTVL.

This chain links TRBV6-1 with TRBJ2-5; 7 bases match TRBD1. Trimming at V came to 5 bases and at J to 1 base, leaving 4 bases not matched to a gene. The CDR3 runs 14 residues. Looked up from germline, CDR1 is MNHNS and CDR2 is SASEGT. CDR3 in amino acids: CASSRAGGQETQYF. CDR3 coding DNA: TGTGCCAGCAGTAGGGCAGGGGGCCAAGAGACCCAGTACTTC.

The rearrangement links TRBV7-9 to TRBJ1-2, with 11 positions matching TRBD1. V was clipped by 5 bases and J by 8 bases; unmatched bases: 10. Germline V gene lookup returns CDR1 SEHNR and CDR2 FQNEAQ (reference sequence). The CDR3 covers 15 residues. This chain's CDR3 is CASSRGDRGFEGYTF. CDR3 DNA sequence: TGTGCCAGCAGCCGAGGGGACAGGGGGTTCGAGGGCTACACCTTC.

The chain uses TRBV5-1 and TRBJ2-5, with 8 bases aligning to TRBD2. The V gene's germline CDR1 is SGHRS and CDR2 YFSETQ. The CDR3 extends over 15 amino acids. The trim removed 0 bases at V and 4 bases at J, leaving 5 bases unmatched. Here the CDR3 DNA reads TGCGCCAGCAGCTTGGTGACAGCGGGAGTAGAGACCCAGTACTTC. Encoded protein: CASSLVTAGVETQYF.

The CDR3 spells CASSRGDRGYEQYF. The CDR3 region has the DNA TGTGCCAGCAGCCGCGGGGACAGGGGCTACGAGCAGTACTTC. The rearrangement uses TRBV9 and TRBJ2-7; 10 nucleotides line up with TRBD1. The junction had 4 bases not matched to a gene; V was cut back by 4 bases and J by 3 bases. The germline CDR1 and CDR2 sequences are SGDLS and YYNGEE. The CDR3 runs to 14 residues.

The table lists this clone with a few counts. This chain joins TRBV19 and TRBJ1-4, with D possibly matching TRBD1 (5 bases). The CDR3 runs to 14 residues. V was shortened by 4 bases and J by 8 bases, with 14 bases between the two germline ends. The V gene's germline CDR1 is LNHDA and CDR2 SQIVND (reference sequence). In DNA, the CDR3 is TGTGCCAGTAGTAAGAGGACAACCACAGAAAAACTGTTTTTT. It is translated as CASSKRTTTEKLFF. Together with reference TRBV19 and TRBJ1-4, the CDR3 gives the full variable domain: DGGITQSPKYLFRKEGQNVTLSCEQNLNHDAMYWYRQDPGQGLRLIYYSQIVNDFQKGDIAEGYSVSREKKESFPLTVTSAQKNPTAFYLCASSKRTTTEKLFFGSGTQLSVL.

The rearrangement joins TRBV10-1 to TRBJ1-5, with 11 bases matching TRBD1. The CDR3 runs to 17 residues. The germline gives CDR1 WNHNN, CDR2 SYGVQD (reference sequence). V lost 0 bases, J lost 6 bases, and 7 bases stayed unmatched. In DNA form, the CDR3 reads TGCGCCAGCAGTGAGTCAAGAGGACAGGGGGCAATTCAGCCCCAGCATTTT. Its protein product is CASSESRGQGAIQPQHF.

V usage is TRBV2 and J usage is TRBJ2-1; 8 bases map to TRBD2. Germline CDR1 is SNHLY and CDR2 is FYNNEI. V was pared by 5 bases and J by 7 bases, with 7 bases of the junction left unmatched. This CDR3 spans 14 amino acids. The CDR3 nucleotides are TGTGCCAGCAGTCATCGAATAGCGGGGAATGAGCAGTTCTTC. Its translation is CASSHRIAGNEQFF. Based on the CDR3 plus reference TRBV2 and TRBJ2-1, the full variable domain is EPEVTQTPSHQVTQMGQEVILRCVPISNHLYFYWYRQILGQKVEFLVSFYNNEISEKSEIFDDQFSVERPDGSNFTLKIRSTKLEDSAMYFCASSHRIAGNEQFFGPGTRLTVL.

The J gene is TRBJ1-5, the V gene TRBV6-5, with TRBD1 as a possible D gene (5 bases). Per the germline V gene, CDR1 is MNHEY and CDR2 is SVGAGI. The V end was cut by 6 bases, the J end by 5 bases, with 11 bases between. CDR3 length: 13 amino acids. The CDR3 spells CASSRVFDQPQHF. CDR3 nucleotide sequence: TGTGCCAGCAGCAGGGTTTTTGATCAGCCCCAGCATTTT.

This sequence joins TRBV18 and TRBJ1-1; D is unclear. Germline V gene sequence: CDR1 KGHSH, CDR2 LQKENI. Between the trimmed V and J ends, which lost 6 bases and 4 bases, there was a span of 15 bases. This CDR3 contains 14 residues. In DNA, the CDR3 is TGTGCCAGCTCCCGCGAAAGCCGGGGCACTGAAGCTTTCTTT. Translation gives CASSRESRGTEAFF.

The chain couples TRBV28 to TRBJ2-4; D may be TRBD1 (5 bases). Germline CDR1 MDHEN, CDR2 SYDVKM. The germline V and J ends were trimmed by 1 base and 0 bases, with 13 bases remaining between them. The CDR3 runs to 17 residues. Here the CDR3 reads CASSLFPRAAAKNIQYF. The CDR3 DNA reads TGTGCCAGCAGTTTATTCCCCAGGGCTGCAGCCAAAAACATTCAGTACTTC.

This chain connects TRBV10-2 to TRBJ1-5; 11 positions agree with TRBD1. V dropped 3 bases and J dropped 6; count of bases not matched to a gene: 4. Germline V gene sequence: CDR1 WSHSY, CDR2 SAAADI. The CDR3 consists of 15 residues. The CDR3 nucleotides are TGCGCCAGCAGTGAAAGGACAGGGGGCATTCAGCCCCAGCATTTT. Translation gives CASSERTGGIQPQHF.